This T cell receptor (beta chain) comes out of a study of PD-1 blockade in classical Hodgkin lymphoma. Points from the study as a whole: Reasons behind the repertoire differences stay unclear, perhaps disease activity or earlier therapy. As was reported, newly diagnosed patients showed lower baseline TCR diversity than healthy donors did.

Germline V CDR1 and CDR2: MNHNS, SASEGT. This CDR3 comprises 15 residues. V dropped 6 bases and J dropped 1 base, with 16 bases sitting between them. This table comes from immunoSEQ multiplex PCR, and its TCRdb copy is limited to in-frame clones, with some not included. The sample carries approximately 31,000 clones, around 94% recorded once. The time point is: newly diagnosed, previously untreated cHL patient sample. As to this clone: Its matching antigen is unknown.

The receptor's source is a human donor with classical Hodgkin lymphoma. The genes are TRBV6-1 and TRBJ2-7; weak D call: TRBD1 (6 bases). The sample taken for sequencing was peripheral blood mononuclear cells (PBMCs). The DNA for the CDR3 is TGTGCCAGCAGACTTAGACAGGAGACATCCTACGAGCAGTACTTC. This sequence encodes CASRLRQETSYEQYF.